This T cell receptor beta chain was sequenced in a study of blood T cell repertoires in COVID-19. Study-wide background: Samples came from the United States, Italy and Spain, spanning acute and convalescent COVID-19. Sample material is recorded as cDNA or gDNA derived from T cells, B-cell-depleted T cells, or PBMCs.

This clone was picked up one time. V lost 6 bases to trimming and J lost 14 bases, with 17 bases between them. The length of the CDR3 is 12 residues. Germline-derived CDR1 and CDR2 are MGHRA and YSYEKL. In the original analysis: Nucleated cell number was recorded as an estimate derived from reference gene primer amplification. Profiling relied on immunoSEQ multiplex PCR, and the TCRdb table lists in-frame clones only, not all of them. Clonal size and the V and J genes are those of that table, whereas D and trimming came from the DNA. Of approximately 220,000 clones in the sample, 80% to 90% are singletons; the top ten hold around 2.3%.

This clonotype was obtained from a woman aged 40-49 years with active or convalescent COVID-19. The gene calls are TRBV4-1 and TRBJ1-3; unclear D gene. Source material: peripheral blood. The CDR3 sequence: CASRLSGSPLYF. The CDR3 nucleotides read TGCGCCAGCAGACTGAGCGGCTCCCCACTATATTTT.